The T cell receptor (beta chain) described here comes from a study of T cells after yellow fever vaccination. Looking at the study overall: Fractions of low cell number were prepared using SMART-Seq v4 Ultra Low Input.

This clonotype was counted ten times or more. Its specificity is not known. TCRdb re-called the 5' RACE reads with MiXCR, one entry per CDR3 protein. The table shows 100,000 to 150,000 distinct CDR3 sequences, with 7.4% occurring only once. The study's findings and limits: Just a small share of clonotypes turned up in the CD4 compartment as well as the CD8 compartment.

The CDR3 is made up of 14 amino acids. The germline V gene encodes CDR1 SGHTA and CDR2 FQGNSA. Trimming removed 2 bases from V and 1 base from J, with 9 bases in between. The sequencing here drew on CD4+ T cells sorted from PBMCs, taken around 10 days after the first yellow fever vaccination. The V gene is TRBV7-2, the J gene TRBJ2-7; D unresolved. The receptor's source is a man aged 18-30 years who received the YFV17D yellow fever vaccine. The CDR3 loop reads CASSLSRTSYEQYV. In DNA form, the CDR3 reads TGTGCCAGCAGCTTAAGCAGGACGTCCTACGAGCAGTACGTC.